This T cell receptor beta chain comes out of a study of CD8+CD57+ T cells in acquired aplastic anemia. Study-wide context: DNA per sorted CD4+ or CD8+ sample ranged about 0.2 to 30 ug, averaging about 3.4 ug.

The CDR3 runs 16 residues. Deletions cut 2 bases from V and 8 bases from J, with 19 bases between. Germline-derived CDR1 and CDR2 are SGHVS and FQNEAQ. Flow cytometry had shown expanded CD8+CD57+ cells in the patients chosen for sequencing. TCR beta VDJ and CDR3 profiles were obtained from a genomic DNA template. One entry per CDR3 protein results from TCRdb running MiXCR on the reads. The table includes about 270,000 distinct CDR3 sequences, 70% to 85% detected once. Of note for this clonotype: What it recognizes is unknown.

Overall study results and limits: Patients and controls shared roughly 28 CD8+ CDR3 sequences, which appeared highly expressed in patients and within their immunodominant clones. Patients and healthy controls showed no significant CD8+ Simpson's diversity difference.

The sample comprised sorted CD4+, CD8+, or CD8+CD57+ T cells (not recorded which) from PBMCs. The TCR sequence derives from a human donor with aplastic anemia. The gene calls are TRBV7-8 and TRBJ2-1; tentative D call: TRBD2 (7 bases). Here the CDR3 DNA reads TGTGCCAGCAGCTTACAGGGGACCGGGGGGAGCGATGAGCAGTTCTTC. Its protein is CASSLQGTGGSDEQFF.